One and the same sample provided the 18 T cell receptor beta chains below, sequenced in a study of blood T cell repertoires in COVID-19. Profiling relied on immunoSEQ multiplex PCR, and the TCRdb table lists in-frame clones only, not all of them. Of about 200,000 clones listed, roughly 90% are singletons. The sample consisted of peripheral blood. The receptors were gathered from a man aged 18-30 years with active or convalescent COVID-19.

The rearrangement uses TRBV19 and TRBJ1-2; perhaps TRBD1 as D (5 bases). Trimming took 7 bases from V and 8 from J, leaving 11 bases between them. The CDR3 runs 11 residues. Germline CDR1 reads LNHDA; CDR2 reads SQIVND (reference sequence). The CDR3 sequence is CASTNQGGYTF. CDR3 DNA: TGTGCCAGTACGAATCAGGGCGGCTACACCTTC. The whole variable domain, remainder taken from reference TRBV19 and TRBJ1-2, is DGGITQSPKYLFRKEGQNVTLSCEQNLNHDAMYWYRQDPGQGLRLIYYSQIVNDFQKGDIAEGYSVSREKKESFPLTVTSAQKNPTAFYLCASTNQGGYTFGSGTRLTVV.

V is TRBV27 and J is TRBJ2-2; TRBD1 matches at 10 bases. Germline CDR1 reads MNHEY; CDR2 reads SMNVEV (reference sequence). The CDR3 sequence is 14 residues long. V shed 6 bases and J 5 bases; nucleotides not matched to a gene: 3. The CDR3 DNA reads TGTGCCAGCAGGTTGGGACAGGGGACCGGGGAGCTGTTTTTT. Translation: CASRLGQGTGELFF.

The chain combines TRBV13 with TRBJ2-5; the match to TRBD1 covers 9 bases. The V gene's germline CDR1 is PRHDT and CDR2 FYEKMQ (reference sequence). Unmatched junction bases numbered 5, after V lost 5 bases and J lost 4 bases. This CDR3 is built from 14 residues. CDR3 sequence (DNA): TGTGCCAGCAGCCGGAGACAGGGGGGAGAGACCCAGTACTTC. It codes for CASSRRQGGETQYF.

The chain recombines TRBV5-4 with TRBJ2-3; D is perhaps TRBD2 (5 bases). V was cut by 0 bases and J by 0 bases, with 8 bases left in between. Looked up from germline, CDR1 is SGHNT and CDR2 is YYREEE (reference sequence). The CDR3 runs 15 residues. In nucleotides, the CDR3 is TGTGCCAGCAGCTTGGTGGGAGACAGCACAGATACGCAGTATTTT. As protein: CASSLVGDSTDTQYF.

The chain recombines TRBV2 with TRBJ1-5, with 8 bases lining up with TRBD1. CDR3 size: 14 residues. V was pared by 4 bases and J by 1 base, with 0 bases of the junction left unmatched. Germline V gene sequence: CDR1 SNHLY, CDR2 FYNNEI. CDR3 sequence reads: CASSGQGSNQPQHF. The DNA for the CDR3 is TGTGCCAGCAGTGGACAGGGGAGCAATCAGCCCCAGCATTTT. The full variable domain, with the rest looked up from reference TRBV2 and TRBJ1-5, is EPEVTQTPSHQVTQMGQEVILRCVPISNHLYFYWYRQILGQKVEFLVSFYNNEISEKSEIFDDQFSVERPDGSNFTLKIRSTKLEDSAMYFCASSGQGSNQPQHFGDGTRLSIL.

As to this clone: In the same sample, other DNA sequences code for this CDR3. The chain couples TRBV2 to TRBJ1-2; the D gene is possibly TRBD1 (6 bases). The germline gives CDR1 SNHLY, CDR2 FYNNEI. This CDR3 contains 14 residues. Trimming stripped 3 bases from V and 2 bases from J, with 10 bases between. The CDR3 is CASSDHRANYGYTF. Written as DNA, the CDR3 is TGTGCCAGCAGTGATCACAGGGCCAACTATGGCTACACCTTC.

This clone was detected once. V and J are TRBV30 and TRBJ1-1; D is unresolved. CDR3 length: 13 residues. The germline V and J ends were trimmed by 0 bases and 10 bases, with 15 bases remaining between them. Germline V gene sequence: CDR1 GTSNPN, CDR2 SVGIG (reference sequence). CDR3 bases: TGTGCCTGGAGTGTATCTGGAGACTTCGGAGCTTTCTTT. Translation gives CAWSVSGDFGAFF. The whole variable domain, filled in from reference TRBV30 and TRBJ1-1, reads SQTIHQWPATLVQPVGSPLSLECTVEGTSNPNLYWYRQAAGRGLQLLFYSVGIGQISSEVPQNLSASRPQDRQFILSSKKLLLSDSGFYLCAWSVSGDFGAFFGQGTRLTVV.

The V call is TRBV5-4, the J call TRBJ2-7, with 7 bases lining up with TRBD2. Germline values: CDR1 SGHNT, CDR2 YYREEE (reference sequence). The CDR3 contains 13 residues. After removal of 4 bases from V and 7 bases from J, the junction contained 8 bases not matched to a gene. CDR3: CASSPSGDLEQYF. In nucleotides, the CDR3 is TGTGCCAGCAGCCCGAGCGGGGATTTGGAGCAGTACTTC.

The chain carries TRBV11-3 and TRBJ2-7; 13 bases match TRBD2. This CDR3 is 16 amino acids long. Germline CDR1 is SGHNT and CDR2 is YENEEA. V trimming: 5 bases; J trimming: 3 bases; junction bases outside the gene matches: 7. CDR3 nucleotide sequence: TGTGCCAGCAGCCAGGGGGGACTAGCGGGAAGCTACGAGCAGTACTTC. Its translation: CASSQGGLAGSYEQYF.

The genes are TRBV30 and TRBJ1-1; D perhaps matches TRBD1 (5 bases). This CDR3 contains 16 residues. CDR1 and CDR2 (germline): GTSNPN, SVGIG (reference sequence). V lost 3 bases to trimming and J lost 4 bases, with 21 bases between them. CDR3 nucleotide sequence: TGTGCCTGGAGGCCTCCGGGAGCCACAGGCGGCACTGAAGCTTTCTTT. As protein: CAWRPPGATGGTEAFF.

The rearrangement joins TRBV6-5 to TRBJ1-2, with D possibly being TRBD1 (6 bases). Germline V gene data show CDR1 as MNHEY and CDR2 as SVGAGI. V lost 1 base to trimming and J lost 2 bases, with 14 bases between them. This CDR3 comprises 16 residues. CDR3 sequence reads: CASSYYSGTSNYGYTF. The CDR3 bases are TGTGCCAGCAGTTACTACTCAGGGACAAGCAACTATGGCTACACCTTC.

The chain combines TRBV24-1 with TRBJ2-3, with TRBD2 matching 13 bases. V dropped 2 bases and J dropped 3; count of bases not matched to a gene: 7. The CDR3 is 18 residues long. Per germline, CDR1 KGHDR and CDR2 SFDVKD. CDR3 DNA: TGTGCCACCAGTGATTCGGGACTAGCGGGACAATTGACAGATACGCAGTATTTT. Protein product: CATSDSGLAGQLTDTQYF.

V is TRBV11-2 and J is TRBJ1-1; 8 positions match TRBD1. J lost 4 bases, V lost 0 bases, and 7 bases had no gene match. Germline V CDR1 and CDR2: SGHAT, FQNNGV. The CDR3 runs to 16 residues. The CDR3 here is CASSLDGRDRGTEAFF. The CDR3 nucleotides are TGTGCCAGCAGCTTAGATGGTCGAGACAGGGGCACTGAAGCTTTCTTT.

The rearrangement joins TRBV11-1 to TRBJ1-1, with D maybe TRBD1 (5 bases). CDR3 size: 15 residues. V was cut by 8 bases and J by 0 bases, with 16 bases left in between. Looked up from germline, CDR1 is SGHAT and CDR2 is FQDESV (reference sequence). CDR3 amino acids: CASSRPRAMNTEAFF. Here the CDR3 DNA reads TGTGCCAGCTCCCGACCCAGGGCCATGAACACTGAAGCTTTCTTT.

The J gene is TRBJ1-6, the V gene TRBV19; no reliable D call. Between the trimmed V and J ends, which lost 7 bases and 0 bases, there was a span of 13 bases. Germline-derived CDR1 and CDR2 are LNHDA and SQIVND (reference sequence). The CDR3 has 16 residues. The CDR3 nucleotides read TGTGCCAGTACTGACTCCGGGAACTCCTATAATTCACCCCTCCACTTT. Translating it yields CASTDSGNSYNSPLHF.

V usage is TRBV5-1 and J usage is TRBJ2-5; TRBD2 aligns across 13 bases. Germline CDR1 SGHRS, CDR2 YFSETQ. The J segment lost 14 bases and the V segment lost 0 bases, leaving 13 bases of the junction unmatched. The CDR3 runs to 16 residues. This CDR3 reads CASSLVRGTSGVGLYF. CDR3 nucleotides: TGCGCCAGCAGCTTGGTTCGGGGGACTAGCGGGGTAGGCCTCTACTTC.

In its sample, this clone was seen a few times. The V gene is TRBV7-3, the J gene TRBJ2-5, with D perhaps matching TRBD2 (6 bases). Trimming removed 5 bases at V and 5 bases at J, with 18 bases between. This CDR3 is 15 amino acids long. Germline CDR1 reads SGHTA; CDR2 reads FQGTGA. This CDR3 reads CASSMSGTWGETQYF. For the CDR3, the DNA is TGTGCCAGCAGCATGTCCGGGACTTGGGGGGAGACCCAGTACTTC.

This rearrangement joins TRBV10-1 to TRBJ2-2; TRBD2 agrees at 8 bases. CDR1 WNHNN and CDR2 SYGVQD come from the germline V gene (reference sequence). This CDR3 comprises 13 residues. The J segment lost 7 bases and the V segment lost 5 bases, leaving 3 bases of the junction unmatched. CDR3 DNA: TGCGCCAGCAGTCGGACTAGCTTCGGGGAGCTGTTTTTT. Amino acid sequence: CASSRTSFGELFF.